The 10 T cell receptor beta chains presented below share a single source sample, sequenced in a study of blood T cells in healthy people across ages. Together with a sample-barcoded 5' primer, a J-beta primer mix was included in a second PCR lasting about 6 to 11 cycles. TCRdb itself ran the 5' RACE reads through MiXCR, one entry per CDR3 protein. The sample holds some 880,000 distinct CDR3 sequences, about 34% seen once. Sequenced input: blood. These receptors were collected from a young man in good health.

There are a few counts of this clonotype. The chain links TRBV12-3 or TRBV12-4 to TRBJ1-1, with D hard to call. The CDR3 sequence is 12 residues long. V gave up 9 bases and J gave up 6 bases, with 14 bases separating them. For the CDR3, the DNA is TGTGCCAGTCGGGGTAGTGGCGCTGAAGCTTTCTTT. Its translation: CASRGSGAEAFF.

This clonotype was counted a few times. The J gene is TRBJ2-1, the V gene TRBV5-1, with a possible D match to TRBD2 (7 bases). Trimming left V 4 bases short and J 2 bases short, with 10 bases between. The length of the CDR3 is 14 residues. CDR1 and CDR2 from the germline V gene are SGHRS and YFSETQ. In DNA, the CDR3 is TGCGCCAGCAGCGGGGGGGCGGCCTACAATGAGCAGTTCTTC. This gives the protein CASSGGAAYNEQFF. Combining the CDR3 with reference TRBV5-1 and TRBJ2-1 gives the whole variable domain KAGVTQTPRYLIKTRGQQVTLSCSPISGHRSVSWYQQTPGQGLQFLFEYFSETQRNKGNFPGRFSGRQFSNSRSEMNVSTLELGDSALYLCASSGGAAYNEQFFGPGTRLTVL.

This clonotype was counted ten times or more. The V call is TRBV6-5, the J call TRBJ2-3; 7 bases map to TRBD1. Trimming took 5 bases from V and 11 from J; bases not matched to a gene: 10. Per germline, CDR1 MNHEY and CDR2 SVGAGI. This CDR3 is built from 13 residues. CDR3 coding DNA: TGTGCCAGCAGTCAACAGACAGGGACGGGGCAGTATTTT. It is translated as CASSQQTGTGQYF.

As for this clonotype: A junction end diverges from the germline sequence, so it may reflect a read error. The chain links TRBV29-1 to TRBJ2-5; 9 nucleotides match TRBD1. The DNA end lines up better with TRBJ2-7; the J call may be wrong. The CDR3 has 13 residues. Germline values: CDR1 SQVTM, CDR2 ANQGSEA. CDR3 DNA: TGCAGCGCTGAAGGGACAGGGAGAGTCGAGCAGTACTTC. Translating it yields CSAEGTGRVEQYF.

The chain carries TRBV20-1 and TRBJ2-3; TRBD2 might be the D (6 bases). The germline V and J ends were trimmed by 6 bases and 5 bases, with 18 bases remaining between them. The germline gives CDR1 DFQATT, CDR2 SNEGSKA (reference sequence). This CDR3 region has 14 residues. The CDR3: CSAHLAGSGDTQYF. In nucleotides, the CDR3 is TGCAGTGCCCACTTAGCCGGGAGTGGAGATACGCAGTATTTT.

The chain employs TRBV10-3 and TRBJ1-5, with 7 bases lining up with TRBD1. This CDR3 has 13 amino acids. The germline V gene has CDR1 ENHRY and CDR2 SYGVKD. The V and J ends lost 10 bases and 7 bases, in that order; junction bases with no gene match: 10. The chain's CDR3 is CANSVGQKQPQHF. The DNA for the CDR3 is TGTGCCAACAGCGTGGGACAGAAACAGCCCCAGCATTTT.

In this sample, this clonotype turned up many times. The chain recombines TRBV12-3 or TRBV12-4 with TRBJ1-5; D is undetermined. Between the trimmed V and J ends, which lost 6 bases and 5 bases, there was a span of 8 bases. The CDR3 is made up of 12 amino acids. The CDR3 loop reads CASSPLHQPQHF. In nucleotides, the CDR3 is TGTGCCAGCAGCCCCCTGCATCAGCCCCAGCATTTT.

The chain combines TRBV30 with TRBJ1-1; D not certain. Germline CDR1 GTSNPN, CDR2 SVGIG (reference sequence). There are 13 residues in the CDR3. V was cut by 4 bases and J by 0 bases, with 9 bases left in between. The CDR3 here is CAWTYMVNTEAFF. CDR3 nucleotide sequence: TGTGCCTGGACTTATATGGTGAACACTGAAGCTTTCTTT. Combining the CDR3 with reference TRBV30 and TRBJ1-1 gives the whole variable domain SQTIHQWPATLVQPVGSPLSLECTVEGTSNPNLYWYRQAAGRGLQLLFYSVGIGQISSEVPQNLSASRPQDRQFILSSKKLLLSDSGFYLCAWTYMVNTEAFFGQGTRLTVV.

The V and J genes are TRBV2 and TRBJ2-3; D could derive from TRBD1 or TRBD2 (7 bases each). CDR1 is SNHLY, CDR2 FYNNEI, per germline. Trimming pared 4 bases from V and 5 bases from J, leaving 16 bases between. The CDR3 loop spans 15 amino acids. In DNA, the CDR3 is TGTGCCAGCAGTGGGGGAGGGGGCTTTCGAGATACGCAGTATTTT. This codes for CASSGGGGFRDTQYF.

This clonotype was seen only a few times. This chain uses TRBV4-3 with TRBJ1-4; the D is unclear. Trimming took 1 base from V and 7 from J, leaving 13 bases between them. From germline, CDR1 is LGHNA and CDR2 YSLEER. There are 15 residues in the CDR3. The CDR3 here is CASSQAGGVGEKLFF. DNA of the CDR3: TGCGCCAGCAGCCAAGCAGGAGGTGTAGGTGAAAAACTGTTTTTT.